The 23 T cell receptor beta chains presented below share a single source sample, sequenced in a study of blood T cells in healthy people across ages. The authors ran a second PCR of roughly 6 to 12 cycles using a sample-barcoded 5' primer and a J-beta primer mix. TCRdb processed the 5' RACE reads anew with MiXCR; each CDR3 protein has one entry. Counted here are over a million distinct CDR3 sequences, roughly 64% occurring once; the ten biggest clones make up approximately 7%. The sequenced sample consisted of blood. These receptors originate from a man younger than 35 in good health.

V and J are TRBV5-1 and TRBJ2-5; D is perhaps TRBD2 (6 bases). This CDR3 is built from 15 residues. Germline CDR1 is SGHRS and CDR2 is YFSETQ. The V end lost 5 bases, the J end lost 1 base, and 15 bases lay between the germline ends. The DNA for the CDR3 is TGCGCCAGCAGTCGTAGCGGAATCAGCCAAGAGACCCAGTACTTC. Encoded protein: CASSRSGISQETQYF.

The chain is built from TRBV7-9 and TRBJ2-5; TRBD2 matches at 8 bases. The DNA end lines up better with TRBJ2-7; the J call may be wrong. Per the germline V gene, CDR1 is SEHNR and CDR2 is FQNEAQ (reference sequence). The CDR3 totals 16 residues. In DNA form, the CDR3 reads TGTGCCAGCAGCTTATACGGGGAGGGACTAGTCCACGAGCAGTACTTC. Its translation is CASSLYGEGLVHEQYF.

This clonotype was counted only a few times. V usage is TRBV12-3 or TRBV12-4 and J usage is TRBJ2-5, with 10 bases fitting TRBD2. The CDR3 consists of 17 residues. V was clipped by 3 bases and J by 5 bases; unmatched bases: 12. CDR3 loop: CASSFGLGLAGVETQYF. The CDR3 nucleotides are TGTGCCAGCAGTTTCGGACTGGGGCTAGCGGGAGTGGAGACCCAGTACTTC.

This clonotype occurred many times. This rearrangement joins TRBV6-5 to TRBJ2-4; 10 bases map to TRBD2. Germline CDR1 MNHEY, CDR2 SVGAGI. The V segment lost 2 bases and the J segment 2 bases; nucleotides outside the gene matches: 12. The CDR3 spans 19 residues. The DNA of the CDR3 is TGTGCCAGCAGTTACACTAGCGGGGTATTTGGGCTGACCAAAAACATTCAGTACTTC. Its translation is CASSYTSGVFGLTKNIQYF.

This clonotype has more than one count but fewer than ten. The chain joins TRBV5-1 to TRBJ2-1, with D perhaps matching TRBD1 or TRBD2 (5 bases each). Germline V CDR1 and CDR2: SGHRS, YFSETQ. The CDR3 has 12 residues. The ends were cut back, 1 base at V and 9 bases at J, with 8 bases in the middle. CDR3 DNA sequence: TGCGCCAGCAGCTTGTCAGGGACTGAGCAGTTCTTC. Residues: CASSLSGTEQFF. The full variable domain, with the rest looked up from reference TRBV5-1 and TRBJ2-1, is KAGVTQTPRYLIKTRGQQVTLSCSPISGHRSVSWYQQTPGQGLQFLFEYFSETQRNKGNFPGRFSGRQFSNSRSEMNVSTLELGDSALYLCASSLSGTEQFFGPGTRLTVL.

The V gene is TRBV10-3, the J gene TRBJ2-3, with 11 bases lining up with TRBD1. CDR3 length equals 13 residues. The V segment lost 11 bases and the J segment 6 bases; nucleotides outside the gene matches: 7. The germline V gene encodes CDR1 ENHRY and CDR2 SYGVKD. CDR3 coding DNA: TGTGCCGTTGGACAGGGGGCGACCGATACGCAGTATTTT. Translation gives CAVGQGATDTQYF.

As to this clonotype: One junction end disagrees with the germline gene, perhaps due to a read error. V and J are TRBV7-8 and TRBJ2-2; D is perhaps TRBD2 (5 bases). This CDR3 spans 14 amino acids. Per germline, CDR1 SGHVS and CDR2 FQNEAQ. The CDR3 loop reads CASNLLTIPGELFF. Written as DNA, the CDR3 is TGTGCCAGCAACTTACTGACTATTCCCGGGGAGCTGTTTTTT.

A few counts support this clonotype. The chain uses TRBV2 and TRBJ2-7; the D is unclear. Germline V CDR1 and CDR2: SNHLY, FYNNEI. The CDR3 has 13 residues. Trimming took 4 bases from V and 2 from J, leaving 9 bases between them. CDR3 in amino acids: CASSVRQPYEQYF. The CDR3 DNA reads as TGTGCCAGCAGTGTTAGGCAGCCCTACGAGCAGTACTTC.

The J gene is TRBJ1-1, the V gene TRBV6-1; no reliable D call. Trimming shortened V by 7 bases and J by 0 bases, and 12 bases separated the two germline ends. There are 14 residues in the CDR3. Germline V CDR1 and CDR2: MNHNS, SASEGT. CDR3 in DNA: TGTGCCAGCAAGATCCCCCGGGTGAACACTGAAGCTTTCTTT. Encoded protein: CASKIPRVNTEAFF.

In this sample, this clonotype turned up once. The genes are TRBV5-1 and TRBJ1-2, with TRBD1 identical over 9 bases. The germline gives CDR1 SGHRS, CDR2 YFSETQ. The junction had 9 bases not matched to a gene; V was cut back by 0 bases and J by 3 bases. The CDR3 loop spans 17 amino acids. CDR3 sequence reads: CASSLGGQGSLYYGYTF. The CDR3, as DNA: TGCGCCAGCAGCTTGGGGGGACAGGGAAGTTTATACTATGGCTACACCTTC.

The chain links TRBV20-1 to TRBJ1-5; 8 bases match TRBD1. Germline V gives CDR1 DFQATT, CDR2 SNEGSKA (reference sequence). The V gene end was trimmed by 6 bases and the J gene end by 2 bases; junction bases not matched to a gene: 6. The CDR3 is made up of 14 amino acids. The DNA for the CDR3 is TGCAGTGCAACCGGGACAGGCCGCAATCAGCCCCAGCATTTT. It codes for CSATGTGRNQPQHF.

This clonotype was detected only a few times. The rearrangement joins TRBV29-1 to TRBJ1-5, with TRBD1 matching over 7 bases. The CDR3 runs to 13 residues. J was trimmed by 4 bases and V by 1 base; bases with no gene match: 1. Germline V lookup: CDR1 SQVTM, CDR2 ANQGSEA. In DNA form, the CDR3 reads TGCAGCGTTGAAGGGGACAGAAATCAGCCCCAGCATTTT. This gives the protein CSVEGDRNQPQHF.

This chain uses TRBV10-3 with TRBJ2-5; 13 positions agree with TRBD2. V gave up 3 bases and J gave up 11 bases; unmatched junction bases: 12. CDR3 length: 16 residues. Looked up from germline, CDR1 is ENHRY and CDR2 is SYGVKD. This CDR3 reads CAISEERGLAGKEQYF. For the CDR3, the DNA is TGTGCCATCAGTGAAGAAAGGGGACTAGCGGGAAAGGAGCAGTACTTC.

This clonotype was seen repeatedly, ten times or more. V and J are TRBV7-2 and TRBJ2-3; 7 nucleotides agree with TRBD2. Trimming took 1 base from V and 2 from J; bases not matched to a gene: 3. The CDR3 spans 15 residues. CDR1 and CDR2 from the germline V gene are SGHTA and FQGNSA. Written as DNA, the CDR3 is TGTGCCAGCAGCTTAGTAGGACTAGTCACAGATACGCAGTATTTT. Encoded protein: CASSLVGLVTDTQYF.

V is TRBV20-1 and J is TRBJ2-4; D is unresolved. The closer fit of TRBJ2-7 to the DNA end suggests the J call may be wrong. Germline V gene sequence: CDR1 DFQATT, CDR2 SNEGSKA (reference sequence). The CDR3 runs 11 residues. CDR3 nucleotides: TGCAGTGCCCCTGGGTACTACGAGCAGTACTTC. It encodes CSAPGYYEQYF.

This chain connects TRBV3-1 to TRBJ1-2, with D unclear. Looked up from germline, CDR1 is LGHDT and CDR2 is YNNKEL (reference sequence). Deletions cut 2 bases from V and 3 bases from J, with 4 bases between. The CDR3 covers 12 residues. CDR3 bases: TGTGCCAGCAGCCAACGATACTATGGCTACACCTTC. It codes for CASSQRYYGYTF. The full variable domain, rest sourced from reference TRBV3-1 and TRBJ1-2, is DTAVSQTPKYLVTQMGNDKSIKCEQNLGHDTMYWYKQDSKKFLKIMFSYNNKELIINETVPNRFSPKSPDKAHLNLHINSLELGDSAVYFCASSQRYYGYTFGSGTRLTVV.

This sequence joins TRBV12-3 or TRBV12-4 and TRBJ2-2, with TRBD2 identical over 13 bases. This CDR3 has 15 residues. V lost 6 bases and J lost 3; bases outside the gene matches: 1. Here the CDR3 reads CASRGLAGHTGELFF. CDR3 nucleotide sequence: TGTGCCAGCAGGGGACTAGCGGGGCACACCGGGGAGCTGTTTTTT.

There are a few counts of this clonotype. CDR3 nucleotides: TGCGCCAGCAGTGAGTCTTGTAGGGCGCGAGGTGACATTCAGTACTTC. This codes for CASSESCRARGDIQYF. The V call is TRBV10-1, the J call TRBJ2-4; no reliable D call. The ends were cut back, 0 bases at V and 8 bases at J, with 17 bases in the middle. The CDR3 is made up of 16 amino acids. Germline-derived CDR1 and CDR2 are WNHNN and SYGVQD (reference sequence).

The sample holds a few counts of this clonotype. The V gene is TRBV4-2, the J gene TRBJ2-7, with a tentative D call TRBD1 (5 bases). The CDR3 totals 12 residues. V gave up 2 bases and J gave up 6 bases, with 8 bases separating them. Germline V gene data show CDR1 as LGHNA and CDR2 as YNFKEQ. The CDR3 DNA follows: TGTGCCAGCAGCCAACAAACAGGCGAGCAGTACTTC. It codes for CASSQQTGEQYF.

This rearrangement joins TRBV5-1 to TRBJ2-5; possibly TRBD1 for D (6 bases). CDR1 and CDR2 from the germline V gene are SGHRS and YFSETQ. Trimming took 2 bases from V and 11 from J, leaving 25 bases between them. The CDR3 contains 16 residues. The CDR3 protein is CASSFGRGNSYNEQYF. Written as DNA, the CDR3 is TGCGCCAGCAGCTTCGGAAGGGGGAACTCCTACAATGAGCAGTACTTC.

CDR3 DNA sequence: TGTGCCAGCAGTGAAGGTAGCGGGGGTAGTAATGAGCAGTACTTC. This codes for CASSEGSGGSNEQYF. The V and J genes are TRBV6-4 and TRBJ2-5; TRBD2 matches 9 bases. The germline gives CDR1 MRHNA, CDR2 SNTAGT. There are 15 residues in the CDR3. Trimming removed 3 bases from V and 11 bases from J; junction bases left unmatched: 13.

This clonotype was picked up a small number of times. The chain uses TRBV12-3 or TRBV12-4 and TRBJ1-2; D may be TRBD1 (5 bases). CDR3 length: 13 residues. The germline V and J ends were trimmed by 5 bases and 8 bases, with 15 bases remaining between them. CDR3 in amino acids: CASSPQGWRGYTF. In DNA form, the CDR3 reads TGTGCCAGCAGTCCGCAGGGTTGGCGCGGCTACACCTTC.

The rearrangement uses TRBV11-2 and TRBJ2-7, with D uncertain. Deletions cut 1 base from V and 10 bases from J, with 20 bases between. Germline V lookup: CDR1 SGHAT, CDR2 FQNNGV. The CDR3 is 15 residues long. The CDR3 is CASSLVQTPQFFQYF. For the CDR3, the DNA is TGTGCCAGCAGCTTAGTGCAGACCCCGCAGTTCTTTCAGTACTTC.